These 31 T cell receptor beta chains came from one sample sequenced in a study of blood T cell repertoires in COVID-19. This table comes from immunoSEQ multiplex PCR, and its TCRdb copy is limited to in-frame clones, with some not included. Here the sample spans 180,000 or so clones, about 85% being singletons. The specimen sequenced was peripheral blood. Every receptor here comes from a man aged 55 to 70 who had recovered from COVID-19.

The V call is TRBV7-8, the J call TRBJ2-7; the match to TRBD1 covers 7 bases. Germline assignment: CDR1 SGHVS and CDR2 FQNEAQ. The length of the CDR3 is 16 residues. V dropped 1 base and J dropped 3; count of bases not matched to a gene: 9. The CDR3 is CASSLEDRFYDYEQYF. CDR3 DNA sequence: TGTGCCAGCAGCTTAGAGGACAGGTTTTATGACTACGAGCAGTACTTC.

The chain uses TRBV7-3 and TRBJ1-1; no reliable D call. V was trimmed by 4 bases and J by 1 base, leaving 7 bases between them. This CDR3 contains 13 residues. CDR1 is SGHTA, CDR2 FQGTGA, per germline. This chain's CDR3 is CASSYTENTEAFF. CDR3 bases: TGTGCCAGCAGCTACACAGAGAACACTGAAGCTTTCTTT.

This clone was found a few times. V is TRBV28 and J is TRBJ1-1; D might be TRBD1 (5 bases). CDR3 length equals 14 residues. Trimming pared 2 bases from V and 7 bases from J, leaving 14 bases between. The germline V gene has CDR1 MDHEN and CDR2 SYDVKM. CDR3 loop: CASSLPTGKGEAFF. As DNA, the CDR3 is TGTGCCAGCAGTTTACCCACAGGAAAGGGTGAAGCTTTCTTT.

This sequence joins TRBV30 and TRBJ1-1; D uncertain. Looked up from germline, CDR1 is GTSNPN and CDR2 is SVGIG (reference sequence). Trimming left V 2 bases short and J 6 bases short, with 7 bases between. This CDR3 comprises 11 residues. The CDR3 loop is CAWSREAEAFF. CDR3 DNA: TGTGCCTGGAGTCGGGAGGCTGAAGCTTTCTTT. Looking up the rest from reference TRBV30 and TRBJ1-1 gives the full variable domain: SQTIHQWPATLVQPVGSPLSLECTVEGTSNPNLYWYRQAAGRGLQLLFYSVGIGQISSEVPQNLSASRPQDRQFILSSKKLLLSDSGFYLCAWSREAEAFFGQGTRLTVV.

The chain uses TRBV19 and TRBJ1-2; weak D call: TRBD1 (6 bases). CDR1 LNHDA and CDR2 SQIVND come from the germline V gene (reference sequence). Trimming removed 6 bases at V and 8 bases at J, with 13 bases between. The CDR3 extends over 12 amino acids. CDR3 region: CASRSGQLGYTF. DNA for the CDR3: TGTGCCAGTAGATCTGGACAGTTGGGCTACACCTTC.

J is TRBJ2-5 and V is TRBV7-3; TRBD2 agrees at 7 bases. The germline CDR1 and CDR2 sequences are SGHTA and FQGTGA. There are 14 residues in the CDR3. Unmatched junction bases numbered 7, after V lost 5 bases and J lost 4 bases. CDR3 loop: CASSAGGGLETQYF. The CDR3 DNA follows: TGTGCCAGCAGCGCCGGCGGGGGTTTAGAGACCCAGTACTTC.

Here the CDR3 reads CASSVWGSSDEKLFF. The DNA for the CDR3 is TGTGCCAGCTCAGTTTGGGGCAGCTCAGATGAAAAACTGTTTTTT. The rearrangement joins TRBV18 to TRBJ1-4; a weak D match, TRBD1 (5 bases). Germline CDR1 and CDR2: KGHSH and LQKENI. This CDR3 region has 15 residues. The V and J ends lost 5 bases and 6 bases respectively, with 16 bases between them.

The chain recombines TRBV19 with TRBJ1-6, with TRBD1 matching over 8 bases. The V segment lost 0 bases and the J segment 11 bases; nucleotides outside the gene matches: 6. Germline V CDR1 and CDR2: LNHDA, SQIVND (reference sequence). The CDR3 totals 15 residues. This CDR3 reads CASSIERTGKTPLHF. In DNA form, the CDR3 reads TGTGCCAGTAGTATAGAGAGGACAGGGAAGACACCCCTCCACTTT.

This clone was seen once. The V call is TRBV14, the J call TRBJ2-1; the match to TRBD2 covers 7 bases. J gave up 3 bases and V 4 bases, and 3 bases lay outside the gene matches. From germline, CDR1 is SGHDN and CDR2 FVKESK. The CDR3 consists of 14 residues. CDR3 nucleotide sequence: TGTGCCAGCAGCCGAGCGGGGTTCTACAATGAGCAGTTCTTC. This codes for CASSRAGFYNEQFF.

In nucleotides, the CDR3 is TGTGCCAGCAGTGTCCGACCAGGGAACACTGAAGCTTTCTTT. It translates to CASSVRPGNTEAFF. V gene TRBV6-4 combines with J gene TRBJ1-1, with D unclear. Germline assignment: CDR1 MRHNA and CDR2 SNTAGT. The CDR3 sequence is 14 residues long. The germline V and J ends were trimmed by 4 bases and 1 base, with 10 bases remaining between them.

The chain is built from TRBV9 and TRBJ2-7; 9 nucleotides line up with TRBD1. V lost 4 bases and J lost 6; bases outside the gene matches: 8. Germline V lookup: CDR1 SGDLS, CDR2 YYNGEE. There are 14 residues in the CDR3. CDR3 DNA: TGTGCCAGCAGCTCCCGGGACAGGGTCGGCGAGCAGTACTTC. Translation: CASSSRDRVGEQYF.

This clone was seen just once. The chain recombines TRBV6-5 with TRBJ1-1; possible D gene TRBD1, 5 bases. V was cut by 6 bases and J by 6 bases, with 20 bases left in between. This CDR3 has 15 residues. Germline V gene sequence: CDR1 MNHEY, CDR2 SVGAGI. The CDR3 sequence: CASRPAGLSGAEAFF. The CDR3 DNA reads TGTGCCAGCAGGCCAGCGGGACTCTCGGGGGCTGAAGCTTTCTTT.

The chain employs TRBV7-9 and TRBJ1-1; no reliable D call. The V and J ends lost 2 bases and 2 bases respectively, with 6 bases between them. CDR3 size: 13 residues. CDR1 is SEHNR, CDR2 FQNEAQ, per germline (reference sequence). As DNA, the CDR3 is TGTGCCAGCAGCTTAAACAGCAACACTGAAGCTTTCTTT. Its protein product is CASSLNSNTEAFF.

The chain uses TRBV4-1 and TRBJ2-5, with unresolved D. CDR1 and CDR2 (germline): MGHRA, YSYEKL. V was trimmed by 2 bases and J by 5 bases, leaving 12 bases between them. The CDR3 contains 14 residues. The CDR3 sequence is CASSQMRLEETQYF. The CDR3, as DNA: TGCGCCAGCAGCCAAATGAGGCTAGAGGAGACCCAGTACTTC.

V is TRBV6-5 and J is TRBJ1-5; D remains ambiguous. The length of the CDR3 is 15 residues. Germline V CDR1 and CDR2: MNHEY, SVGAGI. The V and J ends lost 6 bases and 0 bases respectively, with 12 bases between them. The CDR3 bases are TGTGCCAGCAGCCCGAGCCCTTATAGCAATCAGCCCCAGCATTTT. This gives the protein CASSPSPYSNQPQHF.

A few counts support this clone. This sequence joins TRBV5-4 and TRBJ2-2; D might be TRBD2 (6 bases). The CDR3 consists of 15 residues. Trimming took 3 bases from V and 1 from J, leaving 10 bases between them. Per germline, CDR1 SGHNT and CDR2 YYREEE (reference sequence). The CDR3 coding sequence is TGTGCCAGCAGCTCGACTAGGGGGAACACCGGGGAGCTGTTTTTT. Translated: CASSSTRGNTGELFF. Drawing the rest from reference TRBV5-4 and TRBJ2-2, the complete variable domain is ETGVTQSPTHLIKTRGQQVTLRCSSQSGHNTVSWYQQALGQGPQFIFQYYREEENGRGNFPPRFSGLQFPNYSSELNVNALELDDSALYLCASSSTRGNTGELFFGEGSRLTVL.

In DNA, the CDR3 is TGTGCCATCACTGGGGGCCAAGGCGGGCGCACAGATACGCAGTATTTT. This translates into CAITGGQGGRTDTQYF. V gene TRBV10-3 combines with J gene TRBJ2-3, with a weak D call TRBD1 (6 bases). Germline CDR1 and CDR2: ENHRY and SYGVKD. V lost 7 bases and J lost 1, with 18 bases in between. CDR3 length: 16 residues.

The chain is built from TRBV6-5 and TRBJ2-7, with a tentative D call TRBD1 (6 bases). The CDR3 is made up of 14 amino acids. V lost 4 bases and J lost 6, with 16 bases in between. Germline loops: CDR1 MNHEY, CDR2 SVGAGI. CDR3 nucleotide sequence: TGTGCCAGCAGTTGGGGCGACAGGTTGGGCGAGCAGTACTTC. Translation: CASSWGDRLGEQYF.

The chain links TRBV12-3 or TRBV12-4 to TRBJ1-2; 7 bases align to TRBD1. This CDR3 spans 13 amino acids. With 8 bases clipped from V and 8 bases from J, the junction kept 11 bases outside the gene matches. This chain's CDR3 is CASRPTGKTGYTF. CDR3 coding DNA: TGTGCCAGCCGCCCGACAGGGAAAACGGGCTACACCTTC.

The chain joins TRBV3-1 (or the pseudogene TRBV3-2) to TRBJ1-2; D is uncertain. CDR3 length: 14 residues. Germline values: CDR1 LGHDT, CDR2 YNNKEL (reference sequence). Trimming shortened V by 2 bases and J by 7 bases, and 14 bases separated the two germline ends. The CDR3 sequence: CASSQFREEGGYTF. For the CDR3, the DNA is TGTGCCAGCAGCCAATTTAGAGAGGAAGGTGGCTACACCTTC.

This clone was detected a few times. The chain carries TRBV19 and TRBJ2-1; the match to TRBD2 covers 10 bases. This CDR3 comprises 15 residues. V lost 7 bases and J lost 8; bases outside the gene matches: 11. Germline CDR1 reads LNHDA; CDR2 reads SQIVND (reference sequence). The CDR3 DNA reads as TGTGCCAGTACTGGGCTAGCGGGGGATACAGATGAGCAGTTCTTC. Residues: CASTGLAGDTDEQFF.

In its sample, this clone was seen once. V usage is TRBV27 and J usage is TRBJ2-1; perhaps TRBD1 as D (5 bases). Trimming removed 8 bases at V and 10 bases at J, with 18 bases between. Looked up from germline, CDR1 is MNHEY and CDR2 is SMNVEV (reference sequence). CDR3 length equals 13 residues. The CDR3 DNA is TGTGCCAGCTTGGGGTTGGGGCTTCAGGAGCAGTTCTTC. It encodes CASLGLGLQEQFF.

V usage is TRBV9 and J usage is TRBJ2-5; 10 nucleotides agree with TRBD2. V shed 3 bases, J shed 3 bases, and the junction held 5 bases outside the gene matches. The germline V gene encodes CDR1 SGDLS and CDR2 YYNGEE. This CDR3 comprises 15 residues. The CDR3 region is CASSAEGLAKETQYF. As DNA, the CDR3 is TGTGCCAGCAGCGCCGAGGGACTAGCGAAAGAGACCCAGTACTTC. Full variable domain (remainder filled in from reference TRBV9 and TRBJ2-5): DSGVTQTPKHLITATGQRVTLRCSPRSGDLSVYWYQQSLDQGLQFLIQYYNGEERAKGNILERFSAQQFPDLHSELNLSSLELGDSALYFCASSAEGLAKETQYFGPGTRLLVL.

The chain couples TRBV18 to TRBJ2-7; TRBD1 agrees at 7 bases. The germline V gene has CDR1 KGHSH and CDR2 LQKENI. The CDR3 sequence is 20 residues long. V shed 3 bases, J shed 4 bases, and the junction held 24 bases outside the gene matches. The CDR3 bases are TGTGCCAGCTCACCGGACGAAACAGGGGTATGGAGTGTCATTTCTTACGAGCAGTACTTC. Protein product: CASSPDETGVWSVISYEQYF.

The CDR3 here is CASSPTPDTWSTIYF. CDR3 nucleotide sequence: TGTGCCAGCAGTCCCACACCGGACACCTGGAGCACCATATATTTT. The chain uses TRBV6-5 and TRBJ1-3; perhaps TRBD1 as D (5 bases). There are 15 residues in the CDR3. From germline, CDR1 is MNHEY and CDR2 SVGAGI. The V end was cut by 5 bases, the J end by 9 bases, with 20 bases between.

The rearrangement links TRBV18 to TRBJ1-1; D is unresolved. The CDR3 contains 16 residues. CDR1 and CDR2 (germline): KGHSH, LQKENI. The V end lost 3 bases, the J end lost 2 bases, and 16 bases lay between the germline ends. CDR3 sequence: CASSPNDGVPNTEAFF. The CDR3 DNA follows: TGTGCCAGCTCACCCAACGATGGAGTGCCAAACACTGAAGCTTTCTTT.

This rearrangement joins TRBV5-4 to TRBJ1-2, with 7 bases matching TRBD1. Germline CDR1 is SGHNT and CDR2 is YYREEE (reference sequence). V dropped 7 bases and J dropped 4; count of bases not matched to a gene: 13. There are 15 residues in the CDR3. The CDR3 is CASGEWDRAFYGYTF. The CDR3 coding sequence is TGTGCCAGCGGAGAGTGGGACAGAGCTTTCTATGGCTACACCTTC.

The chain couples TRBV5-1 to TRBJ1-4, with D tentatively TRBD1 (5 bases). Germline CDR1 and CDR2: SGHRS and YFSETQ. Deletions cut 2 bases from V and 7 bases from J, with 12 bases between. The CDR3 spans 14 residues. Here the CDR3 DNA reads TGCGCCAGCAGCTTCTCAGGGTGGGGTGAAAAACTGTTTTTT. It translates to CASSFSGWGEKLFF.

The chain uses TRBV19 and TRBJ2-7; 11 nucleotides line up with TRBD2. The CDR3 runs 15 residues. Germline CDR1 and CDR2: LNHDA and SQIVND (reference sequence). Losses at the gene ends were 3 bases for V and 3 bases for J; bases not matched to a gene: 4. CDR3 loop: CASSIGLAGGYEQYF. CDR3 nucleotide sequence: TGTGCCAGTAGTATTGGCCTAGCGGGGGGCTACGAGCAGTACTTC.

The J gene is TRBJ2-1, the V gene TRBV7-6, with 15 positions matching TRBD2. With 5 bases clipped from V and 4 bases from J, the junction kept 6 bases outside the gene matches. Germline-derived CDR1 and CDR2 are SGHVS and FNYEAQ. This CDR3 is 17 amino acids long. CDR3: CASSPGTSGGLYNEQFF. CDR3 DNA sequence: TGTGCCAGCAGCCCAGGGACTAGCGGGGGGCTGTACAATGAGCAGTTCTTC.

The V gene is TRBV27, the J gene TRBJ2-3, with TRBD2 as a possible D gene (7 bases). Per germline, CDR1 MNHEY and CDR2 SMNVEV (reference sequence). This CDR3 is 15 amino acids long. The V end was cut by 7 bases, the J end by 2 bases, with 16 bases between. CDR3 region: CASTEGGDPTDTQYF. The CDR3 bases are TGTGCCAGCACCGAGGGGGGGGATCCCACAGATACGCAGTATTTT.